One sample yielded the 5 T cell receptor beta chains listed below, sequenced in a study of T cells in Graves' hyperthyroidism and ophthalmopathy. RNA transcripts served as the template for amplifying TCR beta CDR3 regions. Initially, a first-round RT-PCR of the TCR CDR3 employed the HTBI primer set. TCRdb reprocessed the multiplex PCR reads via MiXCR and lists one record per CDR3 protein. This sample has 250,000 to 400,000 distinct CDR3 sequences, with roughly 13% found just once. The sample was blood. The receptor source for this set is a woman between 40 and 50 years old with Graves' ophthalmopathy.

This clonotype occurred many times. The V gene is TRBV5-6, the J gene TRBJ2-7, with 8 bases fitting TRBD1. There are 15 residues in the CDR3. Trimming at V came to 3 bases and at J to 2 bases, leaving 7 bases not matched to a gene. The germline CDR1 and CDR2 sequences are SGHDT and YYEEEE. CDR3 region: CASSSRDRLTYEQYF. The CDR3 nucleotides are TGTGCCAGCAGCTCCCGGGACAGGCTTACCTACGAGCAGTACTTC.

In this sample, this clonotype turned up many times. The chain uses TRBV7-6 and TRBJ2-5; TRBD2 agrees at 9 bases. In germline, CDR1 is SGHVS, CDR2 FNYEAQ. Trimming cost V 5 bases and J 1 base; bases outside gene matches: 8. The CDR3 covers 16 residues. The DNA of the CDR3 is TGTGCCAGCAGCCCCTGGGGGCGGGAGGGCCAAGAGACCCAGTACTTC. This gives the protein CASSPWGREGQETQYF.

This clonotype has ten or more counts. The gene calls are TRBV28 and TRBJ2-1; 8 positions agree with TRBD2. This CDR3 spans 15 amino acids. V was clipped by 5 bases and J by 6 bases; unmatched bases: 9. Germline CDR1 MDHEN, CDR2 SYDVKM. The CDR3 DNA reads TGTGCCAGCAGTCCGCCGGGGGGGAGGGCCAATGAGCAGTTCTTC. Translated, it gives CASSPPGGRANEQFF.

This clonotype has just a few counts. Relative to the germline gene, one junction end is altered; a read error may explain this. The CDR3 region is CASSYSRSGLAGGKYNEQFF. CDR3 nucleotide sequence: TGCGCCAGCAGTTACTCTCGTTCTGGACTAGCGGGAGGAAAGTACAATGAGCAGTTCTTC. The J gene is TRBJ2-1, the V gene TRBV6-5; 14 bases match TRBD2. The V gene's germline CDR1 is MNHEY and CDR2 SVGAGI. CDR3 length: 20 amino acids.

Regarding this clonotype: A junction boundary mismatches the germline segment, possibly from a read error. V gene TRBV9 combines with J gene TRBJ1-3; tentative D call: TRBD1 (5 bases). The CDR3 runs 13 residues. The germline gives CDR1 SGDLS, CDR2 YYNGEE. The CDR3: CVSSRGAGNTIYF. CDR3 nucleotide sequence: TGTGTCAGCAGCCGGGGGGCTGGAAACACCATATATTTT.